This entry is about one T cell receptor (beta chain). No cognate antigen has been identified for it. No base qualities exist here, and no much larger clone lies one base off it. The treatment or condition tag for this specimen amounts to: suppressive antiretroviral therapy. Cells were stimulated with lysates of CMV-infected fibroblasts at roughly 11 ug/mL. Memory CD4+ T cells that did not respond, being CD40L-negative, CD69-negative and CD45RO-high, were sorted as memory populations depleted of antigen-responding cells. Participants were HIV-1-infected adults who started suppressive ART during chronic infection. For at least 4 years, participants had undetectable plasma HIV-1 RNA, below 50 copies/mL. To be included, a participant needed positive CMV serology and a CD4+ T cell count above 400 cells/uL. Before stimulation, PBMCs were isolated using density centrifugation and depleted of CD8+ T cells. CD8-depleted PBMCs were stimulated for about 18 hours with anti-CD28/CD49d costimulation, CD40-blocking antibody and enfuvirtide to prevent new infections. Sorting was done on either a Beckman Coulter MoFlo Legacy or an XDP sorter, and propidium iodide was used to exclude dead cells. The QIAamp DNA Mini Kit was used for genomic DNA extraction from samples above one million cells, and the Quick-DNA Microprep Kit was used otherwise.

This sample stems from a study of persistence of HIV-infected CD4 T cells (dated by TCRdb to about 2020). As for the study more broadly: The study isolated CMV- and HIV-1 Gag-responding CD4+ T cells from ART-treated individuals to examine antigen-driven clonal expansion of HIV-1-infected cells. Apart from a couple of participants who underwent leukapheresis at a single time point, peripheral blood samples of up to 180 mL were collected from participants at multiple time points. TCRbeta sequencing assessed the clonality of all cells in each sorted population, while proviral sequencing assessed the clonality of infected cells. For the TCR cluster analysis across participants, about 8 participants were included for CMV and 7 participants for Gag. Participants had been on suppressive ART for a median of about eight years.

From the germline V gene (reference sequence), CDR1 is MNHNY and CDR2 is SVGAGI. The CDR3 goes from the cysteine to the phenylalanine over 13 residues. CDR3 DNA is the only sequence kept; it has 39 bases, read in frame from the first base. Unmatched junction bases come to 2, with V trimmed by 5 bases and J by 4 bases. The immunoSEQ hsTCRB assay version 4 in survey mode was used to sequence TCRbeta repertoires from genomic DNA. For TCRbeta sequencing, genomic DNA was diluted to around 9.9 ng/uL, with up to about 1 ug used per sample. As for the original processing: Analysis of the TCRbeta data was done in ImmunoSeq Analyzer 3.0, and diversity was computed on productive nucleotide rearrangements. The improved Chao index was used to estimate lower-bound TCR diversity, and the Gini coefficient was used to estimate clonality using the Immunarch R package. When different nucleotide rearrangements encoded the same CDR3beta amino acid sequence, each rearrangement was treated as a distinct clonotype. Differential abundance analysis found TCRbeta sequences that were significantly enriched in antigen-responding cells compared with anti-CD3/anti-CD28-activated cells. GLIPH2 grouped TCRs by predicted peptide-MHC specificity, both within each participant and across combined participant data sets. Here the immuneACCESS table is served through TCRdb, limited to in-frame sequences with V and J called. Missing clones are a known gap in these copies; in checked studies unresolved V genes cover under half, and the rest lacks a known reason. V, J and clone size are those of that table, while D and trimming were read from the DNA. For this sample the table gives some 48,000 clones, of which about 81% were detected only once. The ten largest clones take up approximately 3% of the sample.

What the study reported, not specific to this receptor: Restriction of bulk TCR analyses to the rare CMV-responding cells that actually carried HIV-1 proviruses was not possible. The study involved few individuals and tested only a limited range of antigens. Within the same sorted populations, TCR oligoclonality correlated with proviral oligoclonality. Antigen-responding cells were enriched for degenerate expanded CDR3beta sequences, which suggests convergent selection of CD4+ responses to CMV and Gag. TCRbeta richness in CMV- and Gag-responding cells was significantly lower than in anti-CD3/anti-CD28-responding cells; CMV-responding cells had higher oligoclonality than CD3/CD28-stimulated and Gag-responding cells.

This sample comprised CD4+ T cells sorted from PBMCs after approximately 19-hour stimulation, obtained from a patient who received antiretroviral therapy. The sample's cell subset or site label is to be understood as: CD40L-CD69- CD45RO-high memory CD4 T cells not responding to CMV lysate. In this chain, TRBV6-6 is recombined with TRBJ2-1, with 7 central nucleotides matching TRBD1. This clonotype was sampled from an adult man with HIV who was CMV-seropositive. In nucleotide form, the sequence is TGTGCCAGCAGTACGGGACAGTACAATGAGCAGTTCTTC. The encoded protein is CASSTGQYNEQFF.